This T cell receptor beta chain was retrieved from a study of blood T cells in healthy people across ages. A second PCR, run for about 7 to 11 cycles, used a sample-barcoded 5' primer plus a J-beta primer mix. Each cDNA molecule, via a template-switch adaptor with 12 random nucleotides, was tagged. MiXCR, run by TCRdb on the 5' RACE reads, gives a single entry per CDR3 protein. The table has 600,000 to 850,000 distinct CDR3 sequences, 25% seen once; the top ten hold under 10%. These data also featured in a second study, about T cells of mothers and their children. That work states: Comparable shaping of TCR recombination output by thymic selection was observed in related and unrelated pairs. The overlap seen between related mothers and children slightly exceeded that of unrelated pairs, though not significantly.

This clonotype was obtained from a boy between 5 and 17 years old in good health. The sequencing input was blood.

The CDR3 nucleotides are TGCAGCGTTTCCTGGGGGTTGGACATTCAGTACTTC. The encoded protein is CSVSWGLDIQYF. V is TRBV29-1 and J is TRBJ2-4; D may match TRBD1 or TRBD2 (5 bases each). Germline V CDR1 and CDR2: SQVTM, ANQGSEA. V was pared by 5 bases and J by 8 bases, with 13 bases between. CDR3 length: 12 amino acids.